The 11 T cell receptor beta chains below come from one sample, sequenced in a study of T cell responses to AZD1222 COVID-19 vaccine. TCRdb's copy holds only in-frame clones and misses some; the assay was immunoSEQ multiplex PCR. The sample carries some 140,000 clones, 70% to 90% recorded once. Sample: peripheral blood, taken on day 0 of MenACWY control vaccination. The receptors here all came from an adult in good health.

CDR3 in DNA: TGTGCCAGCACCCCTAGCGGGAGGGGTTATGGCTACACCTTC. It yields the protein CASTPSGRGYGYTF. This chain joins TRBV7-8 and TRBJ1-2, with D possibly matching TRBD1 (5 bases). The germline gives CDR1 SGHVS, CDR2 FQNEAQ. V lost 7 bases and J 5 bases, leaving 17 bases between the germline ends. This CDR3 is built from 14 residues.

The J gene is TRBJ1-2, the V gene TRBV15; maybe TRBD1 (5 bases). V lost 1 base and J lost 5, with 11 bases in between. The germline gives CDR1 LNHNV, CDR2 YYDKDF (reference sequence). The CDR3 sequence is 14 residues long. DNA for the CDR3: TGTGCCACCAGCAGAGCTGAAGGGGCGTATGGCTACACCTTC. Its protein product is CATSRAEGAYGYTF. Looking up the rest from reference TRBV15 and TRBJ1-2 gives the full variable domain: DAMVIQNPRYQVTQFGKPVTLSCSQTLNHNVMYWYQQKSSQAPKLLFHYYDKDFNNEADTPDNFQSRRPNTSFCFLDIRSPGLGDTAMYLCATSRAEGAYGYTFGSGTRLTVV.

The rearrangement uses TRBV12-5 and TRBJ2-5; D could derive from TRBD1 or TRBD2 (7 bases each). Germline values: CDR1 LGHNT, CDR2 FRNRAP. The CDR3 is 15 residues long. V lost 0 bases and J lost 4, with 12 bases in between. Written as DNA, the CDR3 is TGTGCTAGTGGTTTGGTCCGCAGGGGGGGAGAGACCCAGTACTTC. Encoded protein: CASGLVRRGGETQYF.

V and J are TRBV6-5 and TRBJ1-6; 9 bases agree with TRBD1. Per the germline V gene, CDR1 is MNHEY and CDR2 is SVGAGI. With 7 bases clipped from V and 9 bases from J, the junction kept 10 bases outside the gene matches. The length of the CDR3 is 15 residues. The CDR3 sequence is CASTPQSGQGSPLHF. CDR3 sequence (DNA): TGTGCCAGCACCCCGCAGTCGGGACAGGGTTCACCCCTCCACTTT.

V usage is TRBV4-1 and J usage is TRBJ1-5; D not resolved. There are 16 residues in the CDR3. Trimming removed 0 bases at V and 7 bases at J, with 16 bases between. Germline values: CDR1 MGHRA, CDR2 YSYEKL. CDR3 loop: CASSQDWRAVGQPQHF. DNA for the CDR3: TGCGCCAGCAGCCAAGATTGGAGGGCGGTTGGGCAGCCCCAGCATTTT.

The chain is built from TRBV7-2 and TRBJ2-2; unclear D gene. The CDR3 covers 14 residues. Germline-derived CDR1 and CDR2 are SGHTA and FQGNSA. V lost 0 bases, J lost 8 bases, and 10 bases lay in between. In DNA, the CDR3 is TGTGCCAGCAGCTTAGCGTGGGTTTCTGGGGAGCTGTTTTTT. Its translation: CASSLAWVSGELFF.

V gene TRBV5-6 combines with J gene TRBJ1-1; D is possibly TRBD1 (5 bases). Trimming removed 1 base at V and 1 base at J, with 11 bases between. The germline CDR1 and CDR2 sequences are SGHDT and YYEEEE. This CDR3 contains 15 residues. The CDR3 DNA follows: TGTGCCAGCAGCTTGAGTCCAGGGACGAACACTGAAGCTTTCTTT. Translated: CASSLSPGTNTEAFF.

This chain joins TRBV11-3 and TRBJ2-7; TRBD2 aligns across 8 bases. The CDR3 totals 18 residues. Germline V CDR1 and CDR2: SGHNT, YENEEA. V lost 0 bases, J lost 1 base, and 11 bases stayed unmatched. CDR3 sequence (DNA): TGTGCCAGCAGCTTAGACGGCCTAGCGGGTCCTCAGTCCTACGAGCAGTACTTC. This codes for CASSLDGLAGPQSYEQYF.

This rearrangement joins TRBV10-3 to TRBJ1-1, with TRBD1 matching 7 bases. The CDR3 is made up of 13 amino acids. The V gene's germline CDR1 is ENHRY and CDR2 SYGVKD. With V trimmed by 7 bases and J by 6 bases, 8 bases remained unmatched. Written as DNA, the CDR3 is TGTGCCATCAAGGGGGCTGACAGGGCTGAAGCTTTCTTT. It encodes CAIKGADRAEAFF.

The J gene is TRBJ2-7, the V gene TRBV27; D unclear. Trimming left V 7 bases short and J 2 bases short, with 12 bases between. This CDR3 is 13 amino acids long. Germline V gives CDR1 MNHEY, CDR2 SMNVEV (reference sequence). The CDR3 reads CASTSFPPYEQYF. Here the CDR3 DNA reads TGTGCCAGCACTTCATTCCCTCCCTACGAGCAGTACTTC.

The chain has TRBV4-2 and TRBJ2-7; maybe TRBD1 (5 bases). V was pared by 4 bases and J by 2 bases, with 12 bases between. The germline V gene encodes CDR1 LGHNA and CDR2 YNFKEQ. The CDR3 has 14 amino acids. The CDR3 loop is CASSPRQPPYEQYF. Written as DNA, the CDR3 is TGTGCCAGCAGCCCCAGACAGCCACCCTACGAGCAGTACTTC.